The 30 T cell receptor beta chains below all came from one sample that was sequenced in a study of regulatory T cells in long-lasting Graves disease. As for time point: newly diagnosed GD, antithyroid drugs for less than 3 months. PBMC RNA was the source of the TCR library. Arm-PCR of CDR3 regions with iRepertoire HTBI primers generated TCR beta libraries. Using its own MiXCR run on the multiplex PCR reads, TCRdb lists one record per CDR3 protein. This sample has 550,000 to 600,000 distinct CDR3 sequences, with 15% to 20% found just once. This sample was also put to use in a study of T cells in Graves' hyperthyroidism and ophthalmopathy.

Sequencing was performed on peripheral blood mononuclear cells (PBMCs), taken at new diagnosis, from a patient treated with antithyroid drugs. All receptors derive from a man between 18 and 29 years old with Graves disease.

This clonotype occurred many times. The CDR3 sequence: CAWSVLGQRRYNEQFF. CDR3 in DNA: TGTGCCTGGAGTGTACTCGGACAGAGACGATACAATGAGCAGTTCTTC. The V call is TRBV30, the J call TRBJ2-1; a weak D match, TRBD1 (6 bases). CDR1 and CDR2 from the germline V gene are GTSNPN and SVGIG (reference sequence). The length of the CDR3 is 16 residues. V shed 0 bases and J shed 4 bases, with 16 bases lying between them.

This clonotype occurred a few times. The gene calls are TRBV5-1 and TRBJ2-3; 8 nucleotides agree with TRBD2. CDR3 length equals 13 residues. Germline CDR1 and CDR2: SGHRS and YFSETQ. V trimming: 4 bases; J trimming: 6 bases; junction bases outside the gene matches: 4. CDR3 protein: CASSREGWDTQYF. In DNA form, the CDR3 reads TGCGCCAGCAGCCGGGAGGGCTGGGATACGCAGTATTTT.

At least ten counts were recorded for this clonotype. The chain uses TRBV11-2 and TRBJ1-1; TRBD1 matches at 8 bases. Germline assignment: CDR1 SGHAT and CDR2 FQNNGV. V lost 3 bases and J lost 2; bases outside the gene matches: 5. The CDR3 runs 15 residues. The CDR3 DNA is TGTGCCAGCAGCTTCCTTCCAGGGGGCAACACTGAAGCTTTCTTT. Its translation: CASSFLPGGNTEAFF.

This clonotype was seen repeatedly, ten times or more. The V call is TRBV2, the J call TRBJ1-4; 7 nucleotides align to TRBD1. The CDR3 is made up of 13 amino acids. The germline V gene encodes CDR1 SNHLY and CDR2 FYNNEI. Trimming cost V 8 bases and J 7 bases; bases outside gene matches: 7. The CDR3 nucleotides read TGTGCCAGCCTGGAGACAGGGCCTGAAAAACTGTTTTTT. As protein: CASLETGPEKLFF.

In this sample, this clonotype turned up many times. V and J are TRBV12-3 or TRBV12-4 and TRBJ2-3; tentative D call: TRBD2 (5 bases). V lost 6 bases and J lost 6, with 10 bases in between. CDR3 length: 12 residues. The CDR3 bases are TGTGCCAGCAGCCTCGGGGAGGATACGCAGTATTTT. It yields the protein CASSLGEDTQYF.

Many counts were recorded for this clonotype. The rearrangement joins TRBV12-3 or TRBV12-4 to TRBJ2-2; TRBD2 aligns across 10 bases. The CDR3 is 15 amino acids. The J segment lost 6 bases and the V segment lost 5 bases, leaving 6 bases of the junction unmatched. The CDR3 sequence is CASSPGTSESGELFF. For the CDR3, the DNA is TGTGCCAGCAGTCCCGGGACTAGCGAGTCCGGGGAGCTGTTTTTT.

For this clonotype: A single base separates this from a much larger clone, so it may be a read error. This chain connects TRBV7-9 to TRBJ2-1; TRBD2 is a possible D gene (6 bases). The end of the DNA fits TRBJ2-5 better, so the J call may be wrong. Germline lookup yields CDR1 SEHNR and CDR2 FQNEAQ (reference sequence). There are 14 residues in the CDR3. For the CDR3, the DNA is TGTGCCAACAGCCTATGGGAGGACCAAGAGACCCAGTACTTC. Protein sequence: CANSLWEDQETQYF.

The chain is built from TRBV28 and TRBJ2-3, with 11 positions matching TRBD2. Trimming removed 10 bases from V and 6 bases from J; junction bases left unmatched: 9. The CDR3 runs to 14 residues. Germline V gives CDR1 MDHEN, CDR2 SYDVKM. The CDR3 coding sequence is TGTGCCACCTTGACTAGCGGGATAAAGGATACGCAGTATTTT. Translation: CATLTSGIKDTQYF.

The V gene is TRBV29-1, the J gene TRBJ2-7; possible D gene TRBD1, 6 bases. The germline gives CDR1 SQVTM, CDR2 ANQGSEA. The CDR3 totals 15 residues. V gave up 4 bases and J gave up 1 base, with 17 bases separating them. The CDR3 sequence is CSVVAGAFGSYEQYF. DNA of the CDR3: TGCAGCGTTGTCGCAGGGGCGTTCGGGTCCTACGAGCAGTACTTC.

The CDR3 protein is CASSLGSRSGNTIYF. The CDR3 region has the DNA TGTGCCAGCAGCTTAGGGTCCCGCTCTGGAAACACCATATATTTT. The chain recombines TRBV7-2 with TRBJ1-3, with D uncertain. CDR3 length: 15 residues. V lost 1 base, J lost 0 bases, and 7 bases lay in between. Germline CDR1 SGHTA, CDR2 FQGNSA.

This sequence joins TRBV7-6 and TRBJ1-3, with D tentatively TRBD1 (5 bases). The CDR3 has 16 residues. Trimming stripped 3 bases from V and 0 bases from J, with 12 bases between. Per germline, CDR1 SGHVS and CDR2 FNYEAQ. CDR3 bases: TGTGCCAGCAGCTTCTACGGGGCCAACTCTGGAAACACCATATATTTT. Encoded protein: CASSFYGANSGNTIYF.

A word on this clonotype: This may arise from a read error, as a much more abundant clone is one base away. V gene TRBV28 combines with J gene TRBJ2-2; weak D call: TRBD2 (6 bases). The CDR3 sequence is 17 residues long. From germline, CDR1 is MDHEN and CDR2 SYDVKM. The CDR3 loop is CAGSSPYGTVNTGELFF. In DNA, the CDR3 is TGTGCCGGCAGTTCACCTTACGGGACTGTGAACACCGGGGAGCTGTTTTTT.

This clonotype was seen more than once but under ten times. The chain recombines TRBV4-1 with TRBJ1-2; 9 bases align to TRBD1. Germline lookup yields CDR1 MGHRA and CDR2 YSYEKL. The CDR3 is 15 amino acids. With V trimmed by 0 bases and J by 1 base, 0 bases remained unmatched. DNA of the CDR3: TGCGCCAGCAGCCAAGAGGGACAGGGTAACTATGGCTACACCTTC. Its protein is CASSQEGQGNYGYTF.

In its sample, this clonotype was seen many times. Germline is not matched at one junction end, which may reflect a read error. The chain is built from TRBV5-1 and TRBJ2-7, with D maybe TRBD2 (5 bases). This CDR3 comprises 12 residues. The germline gives CDR1 SGHRS, CDR2 YFSETQ. The CDR3 DNA follows: TGCGCCAGCAGGTTGGGCGGGTCCGAGCAGTACTTC. Its protein is CASRLGGSEQYF.

This clonotype was seen at least ten times. The chain links TRBV6-2 or TRBV6-3 to TRBJ2-1; either TRBD1 or TRBD2 may supply D (5 bases each). Trimming took off 4 bases at V and 8 bases at J, with 18 bases between the two ends. This CDR3 has 15 amino acids. The germline V gene has CDR1 MNHEY and CDR2 SVGEGT. The CDR3 region is CASSSSGTSTYEQFF. The CDR3 DNA reads as TGTGCCAGCAGTTCATCCGGGACCAGCACCTATGAGCAGTTCTTC.

This clonotype came up many times. This chain uses TRBV6-1 with TRBJ1-1; D is undetermined. Trimming pared 6 bases from V and 1 base from J, leaving 9 bases between. Germline V lookup: CDR1 MNHNS, CDR2 SASEGT. The CDR3 runs to 13 residues. The CDR3 is CASSAGKNTEAFF. The CDR3 DNA reads as TGTGCCAGCAGCGCCGGGAAGAACACTGAAGCTTTCTTT.

This clonotype occurred many times. The rearrangement uses TRBV11-2 and TRBJ2-7; TRBD2 matches at 8 bases. Germline CDR1 and CDR2: SGHAT and FQNNGV. V shed 5 bases, J shed 3 bases, and the junction held 3 bases outside the gene matches. This CDR3 has 13 residues. CDR3 nucleotides: TGTGCCAGCAGCGGGACTAGGAACTACGAGCAGTACTTC. Protein product: CASSGTRNYEQYF.

A single count supports this clonotype. Since a much larger clone is just one base distant, this may be a read error. Here the CDR3 reads CATSDPGAANTEAFF. The CDR3 DNA is TGTGCCACCAGTGACCCCGGGGCGGCGAACACTGAAGCTTTCTTT. The chain has TRBV24-1 and TRBJ1-1; D perhaps matches TRBD1 (5 bases). Trimming left V 4 bases short and J 1 base short, with 12 bases between. Germline V lookup: CDR1 KGHDR, CDR2 SFDVKD. This CDR3 comprises 15 residues.

This sequence joins TRBV7-9 and TRBJ1-3, with D maybe TRBD1 (5 bases). Trimming shortened V by 5 bases and J by 0 bases, and 11 bases separated the two germline ends. Germline assignment: CDR1 SEHNR and CDR2 FQNEAQ (reference sequence). The CDR3 has 15 residues. DNA of the CDR3: TGTGCCAGCAGCGTAGAGGGGTCCTCTGGAAACACCATATATTTT. Translated: CASSVEGSSGNTIYF.

There are a few counts of this clonotype. The chain links TRBV18 to TRBJ2-7, with D possibly matching TRBD2 (5 bases). The ends were cut back, 4 bases at V and 0 bases at J, with 10 bases in the middle. CDR1 KGHSH and CDR2 LQKENI come from the germline V gene. The CDR3 length is 14 residues. CDR3 region: CASSLLRDSYEQYF. The DNA for the CDR3 is TGTGCCAGCTCACTATTACGGGACTCCTACGAGCAGTACTTC.

The gene calls are TRBV11-2 and TRBJ2-1; 11 nucleotides align to TRBD2. The J segment lost 14 bases and the V segment lost 5 bases, leaving 5 bases of the junction unmatched. The CDR3 has 12 residues. Germline V gives CDR1 SGHAT, CDR2 FQNNGV. The CDR3 loop reads CASSGTSGLEFF. The CDR3 DNA sequence: TGTGCCAGCAGCGGGACTAGCGGATTGGAGTTCTTC.

With respect to this clonotype: One end of the junction fails to match germline, which may point to a read error. The chain is built from TRBV5-1 and TRBJ2-2; perhaps TRBD2 as D (6 bases). Germline V gene lookup returns CDR1 SGHRS and CDR2 YFSETQ. The CDR3 loop spans 16 amino acids. For the CDR3, the DNA is TGTGCCAGCAGCCAAAAATTGGGACTTTCGACCGGGGAGCTGTTTTTT. It codes for CASSQKLGLSTGELFF.

The chain carries TRBV25-1 and TRBJ2-1; no clear D gene. V gave up 4 bases and J gave up 2 bases, with 9 bases separating them. The CDR3 runs 14 residues. The germline gives CDR1 MGHDK, CDR2 SYGVNS. The CDR3 protein is CASSVRGTYNEQFF. The CDR3 bases are TGTGCCAGCAGTGTAAGAGGCACCTACAATGAGCAGTTCTTC.

This sequence joins TRBV20-1 and TRBJ2-5; D is unresolved. The CDR3 consists of 14 residues. In germline, CDR1 is DFQATT, CDR2 SNEGSKA (reference sequence). Trimming left V 4 bases short and J 5 bases short, with 17 bases between. The CDR3 reads CSAIGLETTETQYF. In DNA form, the CDR3 reads TGCAGTGCTATAGGCCTCGAAACCACGGAGACCCAGTACTTC.

This clonotype has a handful of counts. The chain employs TRBV12-3 or TRBV12-4 and TRBJ2-7; TRBD2 agrees at 14 bases. The CDR3 runs to 15 residues. V trimming: 6 bases; J trimming: 4 bases; junction bases outside the gene matches: 5. CDR3 bases: TGTGCCAGCAGGGGGACTAGCGGGAGAGGATACGAGCAGTACTTC. Translating it yields CASRGTSGRGYEQYF.

The chain has TRBV13 and TRBJ2-1; a weak D match, TRBD2 (6 bases). The length of the CDR3 is 18 residues. Germline V gives CDR1 PRHDT, CDR2 FYEKMQ (reference sequence). V shed 0 bases and J shed 5 bases, with 20 bases lying between them. CDR3 sequence reads: CASSLGLGPGLRDNEQFF. The CDR3 DNA is TGTGCCAGCAGCTTAGGCTTGGGACCGGGACTTCGCGACAATGAGCAGTTCTTC.

This clonotype has just a few counts. The CDR3 loop is CASSVRDNYGYTF. In DNA form, the CDR3 reads TGCGCCAGCAGCGTCAGGGACAACTATGGCTACACCTTC. The chain uses TRBV4-1 and TRBJ1-2; D perhaps matches TRBD1 (5 bases). V lost 5 bases to trimming and J lost 2 bases, with 9 bases between them. The CDR3 length is 13 residues. Germline loops: CDR1 MGHRA, CDR2 YSYEKL.

The chain links TRBV4-1 to TRBJ1-6, with a weak D call TRBD1 (6 bases). Trimming pared 1 base from V and 9 bases from J, leaving 16 bases between. Germline V gene sequence: CDR1 MGHRA, CDR2 YSYEKL. This CDR3 region has 16 residues. CDR3 nucleotides: TGCGCCAGCAGCCAAGTCCATACAGGGTTGGGTTCACCCCTCCACTTT. Protein product: CASSQVHTGLGSPLHF.

The table lists this clonotype with a few counts. A junction boundary mismatches the germline segment, possibly from a read error. This sequence joins TRBV3-1 and TRBJ2-7, with D perhaps TRBD1 (7 bases). Germline lookup yields CDR1 LGHDT and CDR2 YNNKEL (reference sequence). This CDR3 is 13 amino acids long. CDR3 protein: CASSQEGRSGGHF. CDR3 bases: TGTGCCAGCAGCCAAGAAGGCAGGTCAGGGGGGCACTTC.

V gene TRBV28 combines with J gene TRBJ1-4; a weak D match, TRBD1 (5 bases). This CDR3 spans 14 amino acids. The germline V gene encodes CDR1 MDHEN and CDR2 SYDVKM. V was clipped by 6 bases and J by 7 bases, with 15 bases between them. This CDR3 is CASSGGGMSEKLFF. DNA for the CDR3: TGTGCCAGCAGCGGGGGGGGGATGTCTGAAAAACTGTTTTTT.